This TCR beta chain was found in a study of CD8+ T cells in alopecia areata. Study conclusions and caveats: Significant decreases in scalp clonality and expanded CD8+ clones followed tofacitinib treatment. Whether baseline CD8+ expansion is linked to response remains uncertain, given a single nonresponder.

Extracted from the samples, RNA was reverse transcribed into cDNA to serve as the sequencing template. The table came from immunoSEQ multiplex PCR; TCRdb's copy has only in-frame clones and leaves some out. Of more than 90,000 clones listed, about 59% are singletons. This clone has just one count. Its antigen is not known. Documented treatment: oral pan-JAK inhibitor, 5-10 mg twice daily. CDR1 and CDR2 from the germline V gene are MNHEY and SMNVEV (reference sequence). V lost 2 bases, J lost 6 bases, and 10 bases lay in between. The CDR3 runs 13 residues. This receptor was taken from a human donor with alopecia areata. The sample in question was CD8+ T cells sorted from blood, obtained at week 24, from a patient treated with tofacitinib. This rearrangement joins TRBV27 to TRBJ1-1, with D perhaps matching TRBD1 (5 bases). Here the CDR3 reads CASSLLRGPEAFF. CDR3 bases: TGTGCCAGCAGTTTACTCCGGGGCCCTGAAGCTTTCTTT.